These T cell receptor beta chains were read from a single sample in a study of blood T cell repertoires in COVID-19. Sequencing used immunoSEQ multiplex PCR; TCRdb keeps in-frame clones, though not all of them. The sample includes over 200,000 clones, roughly 87% of them seen just once. The specimen sequenced was PBMCs or T cells enriched from blood (not recorded which). The receptors originated from a man aged 18 to 35 with acute COVID-19. Each CDR3 is given with its conserved first and last residue. The order of the fields is D gene, clone size, V gene, J gene, CDR3 protein, CDR3 DNA. D genes are given only for firm matches. Part of the rows lack a size; the others show once, few, many or a class for expanded clones.

D: TRBD2; size: NA; V: TRBV5-4; J: TRBJ2-7; CDR3: CASRKREGQNEQYF; DNA: TGTGCCAGCAGAAAGCGGGAGGGCCAAAACGAGCAGTACTTC
D: NA; size: NA; V: TRBV11-3; J: TRBJ2-7; CDR3: CASRDSSYEQYF; DNA: TGTGCCAGCCGCGACAGCTCCTACGAGCAGTACTTC
D: TRBD1; size: NA; V: TRBV30; J: TRBJ1-5; CDR3: CAWSPQGDQPQHF; DNA: TGTGCCTGGAGTCCCCAGGGGGATCAGCCCCAGCATTTT
D: TRBD1; size: NA; V: TRBV7-9; J: TRBJ1-1; CDR3: CASSPTTGGTEAFF; DNA: TGTGCCAGCAGCCCCACGACAGGGGGCACTGAAGCTTTCTTT
D: NA; size: NA; V: TRBV29-1; J: TRBJ2-1; CDR3: CSVSGTRPAARAYNEQFF; DNA: TGCAGCGTTTCCGGGACTCGACCTGCGGCGAGGGCCTACAATGAGCAGTTCTTC
D: TRBD2; size: NA; V: TRBV19; J: TRBJ2-3; CDR3: CASSIAGGPTDTQYF; DNA: TGTGCCAGTAGTATAGCGGGAGGGCCGACAGATACGCAGTATTTT
D: NA; size: NA; V: TRBV28; J: TRBJ1-2; CDR3: CASSLAYGYTF; DNA: TGTGCCAGCAGTTTGGCCTATGGCTACACCTTC
D: NA; size: NA; V: TRBV28; J: TRBJ2-7; CDR3: CASSSAGEYEQYF; DNA: TGTGCCAGCAGTTCCGCAGGGGAATACGAGCAGTACTTC
D: TRBD2; size: NA; V: TRBV7-9; J: TRBJ2-5; CDR3: CASRSPPASGAQETQYF; DNA: TGTGCCAGCAGATCTCCCCCGGCTAGCGGGGCCCAAGAGACCCAGTACTTC
D: TRBD2; size: NA; V: TRBV28; J: TRBJ2-5; CDR3: CASSPSGRARETQYF; DNA: TGTGCCAGCAGCCCAAGCGGGAGGGCCAGAGAGACCCAGTACTTC
D: TRBD1; size: NA; V: TRBV7-3; J: TRBJ2-1; CDR3: CASSSGQGAHEQFF; DNA: TGTGCCAGCAGCTCCGGACAGGGGGCGCATGAGCAGTTCTTC
D: NA; size: NA; V: TRBV7-2; J: TRBJ1-5; CDR3: CASSLDRRGAQHF; DNA: TGTGCCAGCAGCTTAGATCGTCGGGGGGCCCAGCATTTT
D: NA; size: NA; V: TRBV20-1; J: TRBJ2-1; CDR3: CSATTSPEQFF; DNA: TGCAGTGCGACCACTAGCCCTGAGCAGTTCTTC
D: NA; size: NA; V: TRBV7-6; J: TRBJ2-1; CDR3: CASSLAVSSTGNEQFF; DNA: TGTGCCAGCAGCTTAGCGGTGAGTTCCACCGGGAATGAGCAGTTCTTC
D: NA; size: few; V: TRBV18; J: TRBJ1-1; CDR3: CASSLPTTNTEAFF; DNA: TGTGCCAGCTCACTACCGACAACGAACACTGAAGCTTTCTTT
D: TRBD1; size: NA; V: TRBV9; J: TRBJ2-1; CDR3: CASSVDRVDEQFF; DNA: TGTGCCAGCAGCGTTGACAGGGTAGATGAGCAGTTCTTC
D: NA; size: NA; V: TRBV28; J: TRBJ1-3; CDR3: CASSSRLRFSGNTIYF; DNA: TGTGCCAGCAGTTCTCGATTGAGGTTCTCTGGAAACACCATATATTTT
D: NA; size: NA; V: TRBV19; J: TRBJ2-1; CDR3: CASSIIPGRGSYNEQFF; DNA: TGTGCCAGTAGTATAATCCCAGGGCGAGGCTCCTACAATGAGCAGTTCTTC
D: NA; size: NA; V: TRBV29-1; J: TRBJ2-1; CDR3: CSVGPVQRAPEQFF; DNA: TGCAGCGTTGGGCCAGTGCAGAGGGCGCCTGAGCAGTTCTTC
D: NA; size: NA; V: TRBV3-1/TRBV3-2; J: TRBJ2-4; CDR3: CASSQVLAKNIQYF; DNA: TGTGCCAGCAGCCAAGTTCTAGCCAAAAACATTCAGTACTTC
D: TRBD2; size: NA; V: TRBV5-1; J: TRBJ2-3; CDR3: CASSLRSGGNTDTQYF; DNA: TGCGCCAGCAGCTTGCGTTCCGGGGGGAACACAGATACGCAGTATTTT
D: NA; size: NA; V: TRBV18; J: TRBJ1-6; CDR3: CASSEDISNSPLHF; DNA: TGTGCCAGCTCCGAGGACATTTCGAATTCACCCCTCCACTTT
D: NA; size: NA; V: TRBV7-2; J: TRBJ1-5; CDR3: CASSLDQGSNQPQHF; DNA: TGTGCCAGCAGCTTAGATCAGGGTAGCAATCAGCCCCAGCATTTT
D: NA; size: NA; V: TRBV6-5; J: TRBJ1-5; CDR3: CASSPQGVSNQPQHF; DNA: TGTGCCAGCAGTCCACAGGGCGTTAGCAATCAGCCCCAGCATTTT
D: TRBD2; size: few; V: TRBV30; J: TRBJ2-1; CDR3: CAWSGLAGVGSHEQFF; DNA: TGTGCCTGGAGTGGACTAGCGGGAGTAGGGTCACATGAGCAGTTCTTC
D: TRBD2; size: NA; V: TRBV4-3; J: TRBJ2-2; CDR3: CASSQGQREAGELFF; DNA: TGCGCCAGCAGCCAAGGTCAGCGGGAGGCCGGGGAGCTGTTTTTT
D: TRBD1; size: NA; V: TRBV7-2; J: TRBJ2-2; CDR3: CASSLVGQEAGELFF; DNA: TGTGCCAGCAGCTTAGTTGGACAGGAGGCCGGGGAGCTGTTTTTT
D: TRBD2; size: NA; V: TRBV3-1/TRBV3-2; J: TRBJ2-7; CDR3: CASSQDKAGDLYEQYF; DNA: TGTGCCAGCAGCCAAGATAAAGCGGGGGACCTCTACGAGCAGTACTTC
D: NA; size: NA; V: TRBV5-1; J: TRBJ2-1; CDR3: CASSPLAANEQFF; DNA: TGCGCCAGCAGCCCCCTAGCCGCCAATGAGCAGTTCTTC
D: NA; size: NA; V: TRBV4-1; J: TRBJ2-1; CDR3: CASSQATGAYNEQFF; DNA: TGCGCCAGCAGCCAAGCTACGGGAGCCTACAATGAGCAGTTCTTC
D: NA; size: NA; V: TRBV28; J: TRBJ1-2; CDR3: CASSYREDAYGYTF; DNA: TGTGCCAGCAGTTACAGGGAAGATGCGTATGGCTACACCTTC